Below, 28 T cell receptor beta chains from the same sample are listed, as sequenced in a study of cytomegalovirus exposure and HLA in healthy donors (dated by TCRdb to the late 2010s). Library generation was performed with the immunoSEQ multiplex PCR assay. A mixture of 60 forward primers for TCR Vbeta segments and 13 reverse primers for TCR Jbeta segments was used in the multiplex PCR. TCRdb took this table from immuneACCESS and kept in-frame rearrangements with V and J called. Such tables lack part of the clones; where checked against another copy, unresolved V genes explain under half of the gap, and the rest is unexplained. This sample lists about 92,000 clones; about 84% were detected once. 0.95% to 1.5% of the sample is held by the ten biggest clonotypes. Sequencing input: PBMCs. These receptors all come from a girl aged 2 to 10 in good health and CMV-seropositive.

Remarks on this clone: The sample contains more than one DNA sequence encoding this CDR3. The CDR3 loop is CASSGTGAKNIQYF. CDR3 DNA sequence: TGTGCCAGCAGCGGCACTGGAGCCAAAAACATTCAGTACTTC. The chain combines TRBV9 with TRBJ2-4, with D hard to call. Per germline, CDR1 SGDLS and CDR2 YYNGEE. The length of the CDR3 is 14 residues. V was pared by 3 bases and J by 0 bases, with 7 bases between.

The chain has TRBV9 and TRBJ2-7; 8 positions agree with TRBD2. The CDR3 is made up of 16 amino acids. With 3 bases clipped from V and 5 bases from J, the junction kept 13 bases outside the gene matches. The germline V gene has CDR1 SGDLS and CDR2 YYNGEE. The chain's CDR3 is CASSADGSGSFHEQYF. In DNA, the CDR3 is TGTGCCAGCAGCGCCGACGGGAGCGGGAGCTTCCACGAGCAGTACTTC.

The chain combines TRBV5-4 with TRBJ2-5; 7 bases map to TRBD2. The end of the DNA fits TRBJ2-7 better, so the J call may be wrong. CDR1 and CDR2 (germline): SGHNT, YYREEE (reference sequence). This CDR3 has 14 residues. This chain's CDR3 is CASSLGLADYEQYF. CDR3 nucleotides: TGTGCCAGCAGCTTGGGTCTAGCGGACTACGAGCAGTACTTC.

The chain recombines TRBV15 with TRBJ1-1; 9 bases map to TRBD1. The CDR3 extends over 19 amino acids. Germline CDR1 and CDR2: LNHNV and YYDKDF (reference sequence). With V trimmed by 0 bases and J by 0 bases, 11 bases remained unmatched. CDR3 sequence reads: CATSRESPGQGLMNTEAFF. The CDR3 bases are TGTGCCACCAGCAGAGAGAGCCCGGGACAGGGCCTTATGAACACTGAAGCTTTCTTT.

The chain has TRBV15 and TRBJ1-1; D may be TRBD1 (6 bases). This CDR3 region has 15 residues. The V gene's germline CDR1 is LNHNV and CDR2 YYDKDF (reference sequence). Trimming stripped 3 bases from V and 4 bases from J, with 15 bases between. The CDR3 DNA reads TGTGCCACCAGCAGGGGTGGGGGCGCGGCCACTGAAGCTTTCTTT. Residues: CATSRGGGAATEAFF.

The rearrangement uses TRBV28 and TRBJ2-7; a weak D match, TRBD2 (6 bases). Between the trimmed V and J ends, which lost 7 bases and 6 bases, there was a span of 10 bases. Looked up from germline, CDR1 is MDHEN and CDR2 is SYDVKM. The CDR3 loop spans 11 amino acids. The CDR3 DNA follows: TGTGCCAGCATCGGAGGGCTCGAGCAGTACTTC. Its translation is CASIGGLEQYF.

The chain recombines TRBV30 with TRBJ2-3, with 8 bases lining up with TRBD2. Germline V gene lookup returns CDR1 GTSNPN and CDR2 SVGIG (reference sequence). Trimming removed 1 base from V and 2 bases from J; junction bases left unmatched: 2. The CDR3 is made up of 14 amino acids. CDR3 sequence (DNA): TGTGCCTGGAGTGGCGGGAGGATCACAGATACGCAGTATTTT. This gives the protein CAWSGGRITDTQYF.

V is TRBV30 and J is TRBJ2-7; TRBD2 matches 7 bases. The germline gives CDR1 GTSNPN, CDR2 SVGIG (reference sequence). This CDR3 is built from 12 residues. After removal of 2 bases from V and 6 bases from J, the junction contained 4 bases not matched to a gene. The CDR3 coding sequence is TGTGCCTGGAGTCTGCGGGGGATCGAGCAGTACTTC. Amino acid sequence: CAWSLRGIEQYF.

The chain uses TRBV7-6 and TRBJ1-1; 8 bases are shared with TRBD1. CDR3 length: 15 residues. Germline values: CDR1 SGHVS, CDR2 FNYEAQ. The junction had 13 bases not matched to a gene; V was cut back by 7 bases and J by 6 bases. CDR3 bases: TGTGCCAGCATCAAAAATTACAGGGGGACCGCTGAAGCTTTCTTT. It translates to CASIKNYRGTAEAFF.

The chain carries TRBV9 and TRBJ2-7; 9 bases match TRBD1. The V gene's germline CDR1 is SGDLS and CDR2 YYNGEE. After removal of 4 bases from V and 5 bases from J, the junction contained 10 bases not matched to a gene. The CDR3 sequence is 15 residues long. The DNA for the CDR3 is TGTGCCAGCAGCCCTATGGACAGGGGAAAGGACGAGCAGTACTTC. It specifies CASSPMDRGKDEQYF.

V usage is TRBV28 and J usage is TRBJ2-7; D is unresolved. Germline V gene data show CDR1 as MDHEN and CDR2 as SYDVKM. V lost 3 bases and J lost 0, with 12 bases in between. CDR3 length equals 15 residues. The CDR3 spells CASSLSGLSSYEQYF. CDR3 sequence (DNA): TGTGCCAGCAGTTTGTCCGGGTTGAGCTCCTACGAGCAGTACTTC.

This clone was found a few times. Relative to the germline gene, one junction end is altered; a read error may explain this. The genes are TRBV7-7 and TRBJ1-5; unclear D gene. The CDR3 runs 13 residues. Germline-derived CDR1 and CDR2 are SSHAT and FNYEAQ (reference sequence). CDR3 coding DNA: TGTGCTAGCAGCGAAAACTTGAATCAGCCCCAGCATTTT. Translated: CASSENLNQPQHF. Based on the CDR3 plus reference TRBV7-7 and TRBJ1-5, the full variable domain is GAGVSQSPRYKVTKRGQDVTLRCDPISSHATLYWYQQALGQGPEFLTYFNYEAQPDKSGLPSDRFSAERPEGSISTLTIQRTEQRDSAMYRCASSENLNQPQHFGDGTRLSIL.

This chain uses TRBV4-2 with TRBJ2-7; the match to TRBD2 covers 9 bases. The V gene end was trimmed by 0 bases and the J gene end by 2 bases; junction bases not matched to a gene: 5. CDR1 is LGHNA, CDR2 YNFKEQ, per germline. The CDR3 has 16 residues. The CDR3 protein is CASSQEASGATYEQYF. The CDR3 region has the DNA TGTGCCAGCAGCCAAGAGGCTAGCGGGGCTACCTACGAGCAGTACTTC.

The gene calls are TRBV18 and TRBJ1-2; no firm D call. Germline V gives CDR1 KGHSH, CDR2 LQKENI. The CDR3 covers 12 residues. Trimming cost V 2 bases and J 4 bases, with 5 bases left between them. The CDR3 nucleotides are TGTGCCAGCTCACCATCTGTCTATGGCTACACCTTC. This encodes CASSPSVYGYTF.

This chain links TRBV19 with TRBJ2-3; tentatively, D is TRBD1 (6 bases). In germline, CDR1 is LNHDA, CDR2 SQIVND (reference sequence). This CDR3 is built from 14 residues. Trimming cost V 2 bases and J 8 bases, with 14 bases left between them. CDR3: CASSITLGQLTQYF. The CDR3 bases are TGTGCCAGTAGTATAACTCTTGGACAGCTTACGCAGTATTTT.

V usage is TRBV6-5 and J usage is TRBJ2-7; a weak D match, TRBD1 (5 bases). V was pared by 2 bases and J by 4 bases, with 9 bases between. This CDR3 region has 13 residues. The germline V gene has CDR1 MNHEY and CDR2 SVGAGI. CDR3 sequence (DNA): TGTGCCAGCAGTTACGTAAGGGGTTACGAGCAGTACTTC. It translates to CASSYVRGYEQYF.

The DNA for the CDR3 is TGTGCCTGGAGGCATACAGTGACCCAGTACTTC. Its protein is CAWRHTVTQYF. The chain recombines TRBV30 with TRBJ2-5, with D uncertain. V lost 3 bases and J lost 7, with 9 bases in between. Germline V gives CDR1 GTSNPN, CDR2 SVGIG (reference sequence). The CDR3 loop spans 11 amino acids.

V and J are TRBV29-1 and TRBJ2-1; 9 positions agree with TRBD2. Germline V lookup: CDR1 SQVTM, CDR2 ANQGSEA. V was clipped by 0 bases and J by 4 bases; unmatched bases: 13. The CDR3 contains 18 residues. The CDR3 DNA sequence: TGCAGCGTTGAAGAGGGCATGATTCGCGGGAGGGGGTACAATGAGCAGTTCTTC. Its protein product is CSVEEGMIRGRGYNEQFF.

The V call is TRBV2, the J call TRBJ2-3, with 9 bases fitting TRBD2. The trim removed 2 bases at V and 6 bases at J, leaving 12 bases unmatched. Germline V gene lookup returns CDR1 SNHLY and CDR2 FYNNEI. The CDR3 has 17 residues. In DNA form, the CDR3 reads TGTGCCAGCAGTGAAATTTGGGGCGGGAGGGTGTGGGATACGCAGTATTTT. It codes for CASSEIWGGRVWDTQYF.

The chain recombines TRBV30 with TRBJ2-7; a possible D gene is TRBD2 (6 bases). This CDR3 has 15 amino acids. Looked up from germline, CDR1 is GTSNPN and CDR2 is SVGIG (reference sequence). V was clipped by 4 bases and J by 4 bases, with 20 bases between them. The CDR3 DNA follows: TGTGCCTGGACGTCCGGATGGGGGGAAGTGTACGAGCAGTACTTC. Its protein is CAWTSGWGEVYEQYF.

The chain carries TRBV5-4 and TRBJ2-7, with TRBD2 identical over 7 bases. Germline CDR1 and CDR2: SGHNT and YYREEE (reference sequence). The CDR3 loop spans 14 amino acids. Losses at the gene ends were 4 bases for V and 0 bases for J; bases not matched to a gene: 4. This chain's CDR3 is CASSQGGGSYEQYF. The CDR3 DNA follows: TGTGCCAGCAGCCAGGGCGGGGGCTCCTACGAGCAGTACTTC. Combining the CDR3 with reference TRBV5-4 and TRBJ2-7 gives the whole variable domain ETGVTQSPTHLIKTRGQQVTLRCSSQSGHNTVSWYQQALGQGPQFIFQYYREEENGRGNFPPRFSGLQFPNYSSELNVNALELDDSALYLCASSQGGGSYEQYFGPGTRLTVT.

This sequence joins TRBV11-2 and TRBJ2-7; TRBD2 agrees at 11 bases. This CDR3 has 14 amino acids. V lost 8 bases, J lost 13 bases, and 16 bases stayed unmatched. Germline V CDR1 and CDR2: SGHAT, FQNNGV. For the CDR3, the DNA is TGTGCCAGCGGAGTCGCGAGGACTAGCGGGCTCTCATACTTC. Encoded protein: CASGVARTSGLSYF.

This chain links TRBV6-5 with TRBJ1-5; 8 positions agree with TRBD1. Germline V gene lookup returns CDR1 MNHEY and CDR2 SVGAGI. Trimming cost V 6 bases and J 5 bases; bases outside gene matches: 3. The CDR3 runs to 13 residues. CDR3 region: CASSRQGYQPQHF. The CDR3 coding sequence is TGTGCCAGCAGCAGACAGGGGTATCAGCCCCAGCATTTT.

The genes are TRBV29-1 and TRBJ1-4, with no clear D. Germline CDR1 and CDR2: SQVTM and ANQGSEA. CDR3 length equals 13 residues. Trimming cost V 1 base and J 5 bases, with 8 bases left between them. CDR3 loop: CSVEVSGNEKLFF. CDR3 in DNA: TGCAGCGTTGAAGTCTCCGGGAATGAAAAACTGTTTTTT.

The chain employs TRBV9 and TRBJ2-7; TRBD2 matches at 9 bases. The CDR3 length is 15 residues. Germline V gene data show CDR1 as SGDLS and CDR2 as YYNGEE. V lost 0 bases and J lost 4; bases outside the gene matches: 5. CDR3 sequence: CASSVASSGIYEQYF. For the CDR3, the DNA is TGTGCCAGCAGCGTAGCTTCTAGCGGGATATACGAGCAGTACTTC.

The chain joins TRBV25-1 to TRBJ2-5; no firm D call. This CDR3 has 13 residues. Germline V gene lookup returns CDR1 MGHDK and CDR2 SYGVNS. Trimming removed 2 bases at V and 1 base at J, with 5 bases between. CDR3 protein: CASSEIGQETQYF. CDR3 nucleotide sequence: TGTGCCAGCAGTGAAATCGGCCAAGAGACCCAGTACTTC.

CDR3 bases: TGTGCCAGCAGTTTAGCAGGGATAGGGATGAACACTGAAGCTTTCTTT. This sequence encodes CASSLAGIGMNTEAFF. The genes are TRBV6-6 and TRBJ1-1; weak D call: TRBD1 (5 bases). This CDR3 region has 16 residues. V lost 4 bases to trimming and J lost 0 bases, with 15 bases between them. In germline, CDR1 is MNHNY, CDR2 SVGAGI (reference sequence).

The chain couples TRBV30 to TRBJ2-3, with 10 bases aligning to TRBD2. The junction had 11 bases not matched to a gene; V was cut back by 4 bases and J by 1 base. The CDR3 is 17 amino acids. Germline V CDR1 and CDR2: GTSNPN, SVGIG (reference sequence). CDR3 sequence (DNA): TGTGCCTGGAATCGAAAGCGGGAGGGAATTGGCACAGATACGCAGTATTTT. The encoded protein is CAWNRKREGIGTDTQYF.